This T cell receptor (beta chain) was captured by sequencing in a study of OX40 agonist ivuxolimab in advanced cancers. Study-level background: Therapy given before enrollment (anti-PD-1, anti-PD-L1 or anti-CTLA-4) was allowed, and around 44% had some. Two patients with cutaneous melanoma and one with hepatocellular carcinoma, three in total, showed partial responses. General study points: Patients who responded partially at 0.1-3.0 mg/kg showed clonal expansion ranking among the lowest.

Cycle 7 day 1, cycle 4 day 1, and baseline were the timepoints at which blood was sampled. The V gene lost 3 bases and the J gene lost 1 base, with 6 bases spanning the gap. In germline, CDR1 is KGHSH, CDR2 LQKENI. CDR3 length: 13 residues. The assay was immunoSEQ multiplex PCR, and TCRdb's table has in-frame clones only and misses some. The table includes about 49,000 clones, roughly 73% detected once. Turning to this clone: The antigen remains undetermined.

The source of this sequence is an adult with an advanced solid tumor such as melanoma, head and neck, liver or kidney cancer. The V call is TRBV18, the J call TRBJ1-2; possibly TRBD1 for D (5 bases). The sequencing here drew on CD4+ or CD8+ T cells sorted from blood, taken in a trial of the OX40 agonist ivuxolimab. The CDR3: CASSPTVNYGYTF. The CDR3 bases are TGTGCCAGCTCACCGACAGTTAACTATGGCTACACCTTC.